These 27 T cell receptor beta chains were sequenced from one sample in a study of T-cell reconstitution after alpha-beta-depleted transplantation in children. Unique molecular identifiers were built into the TCRbeta library. TCRdb fed the PCR reads into MiXCR, producing one record per CDR3 protein. The sample gives approximately 210,000 distinct CDR3 sequences, approximately 17% of which show up once; about two fifths is in the top ten. Specimen: PBMCs, mostly from graft donor cells, collected 360 days after TCRalphabeta/CD19-depleted stem cell transplant. The receptors come from a male patient between 2 and 10 years old who had a stem cell transplant for acute lymphoblastic leukemia, so the T cells may come from the graft donor.

This chain joins TRBV15 and TRBJ2-1, with a weak D call TRBD1 (5 bases). The length of the CDR3 is 15 residues. CDR1 and CDR2 (germline): LNHNV, YYDKDF (reference sequence). V dropped 1 base and J dropped 8 bases, with 15 bases sitting between them. Here the CDR3 DNA reads TGTGCCACCAGCAGAGGGAGCACCTTAGGGGATGAGCAGTTCTTC. Protein product: CATSRGSTLGDEQFF.

The chain uses TRBV20-1 and TRBJ1-2; the D is unclear. This CDR3 is 13 amino acids long. Between the trimmed V and J ends, which lost 5 bases and 3 bases, there was a span of 13 bases. Germline CDR1 DFQATT, CDR2 SNEGSKA (reference sequence). The CDR3 is CSALLQVDYGYTF. CDR3 in DNA: TGCAGTGCTTTACTTCAGGTCGACTATGGCTACACCTTC.

The rearrangement links TRBV20-1 to TRBJ2-5, with no clear D. Trimming stripped 0 bases from V and 4 bases from J, with 12 bases between. Germline V gene data show CDR1 as DFQATT and CDR2 as SNEGSKA (reference sequence). The CDR3 covers 14 residues. As DNA, the CDR3 is TGCAGTGCTAGAGATCTCCAGGACGTAGAGACCCAGTACTTC. This sequence encodes CSARDLQDVETQYF.

CDR3 DNA sequence: TGCGCCAGCAGCCAAGATAGGGGGGGCAGGAATTCAAAACTGTTTTTT. Encoded protein: CASSQDRGGRNSKLFF. This chain connects TRBV4-3 to TRBJ1-4; TRBD1 might be the D (6 bases). Germline CDR1 is LGHNA and CDR2 is YSLEER. The CDR3 runs 16 residues. The V and J ends lost 0 bases and 10 bases respectively, with 18 bases between them.

The rearrangement joins TRBV28 to TRBJ2-7; TRBD1 agrees at 9 bases. The CDR3 is 14 amino acids. Germline V gives CDR1 MDHEN, CDR2 SYDVKM. Trimming cost V 6 bases and J 0 bases; bases outside gene matches: 3. In nucleotides, the CDR3 is TGTGCCAGCAGAGGGACAGGGAGCTCCTACGAGCAGTACTTC. Its translation: CASRGTGSSYEQYF.

In this sample, this clonotype turned up a few times. It is likely a read error, because the conserved phenylalanine at the end of the CDR3 is missing. The V gene is TRBV6-5, the J gene TRBJ2-7; tentative D call: TRBD2 (6 bases). V dropped 2 bases and J dropped 0 bases, with 14 bases sitting between them. The length of the CDR3 is 16 residues. From germline, CDR1 is MNHEY and CDR2 SVGAGI. The CDR3 loop is CASSYGSGYNSYEQYS. For the CDR3, the DNA is TGTGCCAGCAGTTACGGCAGCGGGTATAACTCCTACGAGCAGTACTCC.

This clonotype was picked up many times. This chain joins TRBV5-1 and TRBJ1-4; D is uncertain. Germline V lookup: CDR1 SGHRS, CDR2 YFSETQ. V was cut by 4 bases and J by 4 bases, with 8 bases left in between. The CDR3 runs to 13 residues. The CDR3, as DNA: TGCGCCAGCAGCCCCTTGAGTAATGAAAAACTGTTTTTT. It translates to CASSPLSNEKLFF. The variable domain in full, completed from reference TRBV5-1 and TRBJ1-4, reads KAGVTQTPRYLIKTRGQQVTLSCSPISGHRSVSWYQQTPGQGLQFLFEYFSETQRNKGNFPGRFSGRQFSNSRSEMNVSTLELGDSALYLCASSPLSNEKLFFGSGTQLSVL.

This clonotype was picked up a small number of times. V usage is TRBV6-2 or TRBV6-3 and J usage is TRBJ2-7; D perhaps matches TRBD1 (5 bases). The CDR3 contains 14 residues. Germline CDR1 MNHEY, CDR2 SVGEGT. Trimming pared 2 bases from V and 2 bases from J, leaving 10 bases between. The chain's CDR3 is CASSYPVTAYEQYF. CDR3 nucleotides: TGTGCCAGCAGTTACCCCGTGACAGCCTACGAGCAGTACTTC.

This clonotype was detected a few times. V gene TRBV6-1 combines with J gene TRBJ2-7, with 9 bases identical to TRBD1. The length of the CDR3 is 15 residues. Germline V gene sequence: CDR1 MNHNS, CDR2 SASEGT. V lost 3 bases and J lost 3; bases outside the gene matches: 6. This CDR3 is CASSEALGQGYEQYF. The CDR3 coding sequence is TGTGCCAGCAGTGAGGCGTTGGGACAGGGCTACGAGCAGTACTTC.

The CDR3, as DNA: TGTGCCATCAGTGGCCAAGGCTACACCTTC. Translating it yields CAISGQGYTF. The chain couples TRBV10-3 to TRBJ1-2; D is undetermined. V lost 4 bases and J lost 8, with 5 bases in between. The germline CDR1 and CDR2 sequences are ENHRY and SYGVKD. This CDR3 has 10 amino acids.

The V and J genes are TRBV12-3 or TRBV12-4 and TRBJ1-2, with D perhaps TRBD1 (5 bases). CDR3 length equals 14 residues. Trimming left V 6 bases short and J 3 bases short, with 14 bases between. The CDR3 nucleotides are TGTGCCAGCAGCTTTGCAACAGGACACTATGGCTACACCTTC. It encodes CASSFATGHYGYTF.

The CDR3 DNA reads TGTGCCAGCGCGCCTGGCAGTACCAACACTGAAGCTTTCTTT. Encoded protein: CASAPGSTNTEAFF. V is TRBV18 and J is TRBJ1-1; D unclear. V was trimmed by 8 bases and J by 2 bases, leaving 15 bases between them. The CDR3 is 14 amino acids. CDR1 and CDR2 from the germline V gene are KGHSH and LQKENI.

The chain uses TRBV12-3 or TRBV12-4 and TRBJ2-2; a possible D gene is TRBD2 (6 bases). Trimming shortened V by 6 bases and J by 4 bases, and 12 bases separated the two germline ends. This CDR3 is 14 amino acids long. Written as DNA, the CDR3 is TGTGCCAGCAGCCTCGTAGCGGCCACCGGGGAGCTGTTTTTT. It codes for CASSLVAATGELFF.

This clonotype was counted ten times or more. V gene TRBV20-1 combines with J gene TRBJ2-1; 10 bases map to TRBD2. V lost 5 bases, J lost 7 bases, and 11 bases stayed unmatched. The CDR3 has 15 amino acids. Germline V CDR1 and CDR2: DFQATT, SNEGSKA (reference sequence). The CDR3 coding sequence is TGCAGTGCTGAACCAAGCGGGGGGGCCTTGAATGAGCAGTTCTTC. Its protein product is CSAEPSGGALNEQFF.

The chain couples TRBV19 to TRBJ1-2; 7 bases fit TRBD1. V dropped 8 bases and J dropped 6; count of bases not matched to a gene: 9. The CDR3 is 13 residues long. Germline CDR1 LNHDA, CDR2 SQIVND (reference sequence). CDR3 nucleotides: TGTGCCAGTCGACAGGGAGTCGCAAATGGCTACACCTTC. Its translation is CASRQGVANGYTF.

This clonotype occurred many times. This chain joins TRBV12-3 or TRBV12-4 and TRBJ2-1; D is perhaps TRBD1 (6 bases). The CDR3 has 15 amino acids. Trimming took 5 bases from V and 0 from J, leaving 11 bases between them. The CDR3 sequence: CASSRGSGSYNEQFF. CDR3 DNA: TGTGCCAGCAGTAGGGGGTCCGGCTCCTACAATGAGCAGTTCTTC.

The CDR3 nucleotides are TGTGCCAGCAGTTACCCCGGGGGCGCACGGCAGCCCCAGCATTTT. Protein: CASSYPGGARQPQHF. The rearrangement uses TRBV6-2 or TRBV6-3 and TRBJ1-5; a weak D match, TRBD1 (6 bases). Germline CDR1 is MNHEY and CDR2 is SVGEGT. V dropped 2 bases and J dropped 7 bases, with 15 bases sitting between them. The CDR3 has 15 residues.

This clonotype was counted a few times. The chain is built from TRBV5-4 and TRBJ2-7; 11 bases line up with TRBD2. With V trimmed by 4 bases and J by 7 bases, 10 bases remained unmatched. Germline V gene lookup returns CDR1 SGHNT and CDR2 YYREEE (reference sequence). This CDR3 contains 15 residues. This chain's CDR3 is CASSPRLAGMGEQYF. DNA for the CDR3: TGTGCCAGCAGCCCGCGACTAGCGGGGATGGGAGAGCAGTACTTC. The full variable domain, in which reference TRBV5-4 and TRBJ2-7 provide the parts outside the CDR3, is ETGVTQSPTHLIKTRGQQVTLRCSSQSGHNTVSWYQQALGQGPQFIFQYYREEENGRGNFPPRFSGLQFPNYSSELNVNALELDDSALYLCASSPRLAGMGEQYFGPGTRLTVT.

This clonotype occurred many times. The chain uses TRBV4-2 and TRBJ2-3; TRBD2 aligns across 9 bases. Germline values: CDR1 LGHNA, CDR2 YNFKEQ. V was clipped by 1 base and J by 3 bases; unmatched bases: 5. The CDR3 loop spans 16 amino acids. The CDR3 protein is CASSQGPSGGTDTQYF. The CDR3 DNA is TGTGCCAGCAGCCAAGGTCCCAGCGGGGGGACAGATACGCAGTATTTT.

This clonotype was detected many times. V usage is TRBV11-1 and J usage is TRBJ2-3; D is perhaps TRBD1 (5 bases). Trimming removed 4 bases from V and 0 bases from J, with 17 bases in between. Germline CDR1 reads SGHAT; CDR2 reads FQDESV (reference sequence). The CDR3 is 17 residues long. The CDR3 bases are TGTGCCAGCAGCTGGGGCCGACTCACCTCAAGCACAGATACGCAGTATTTT. Protein product: CASSWGRLTSSTDTQYF.

This clonotype occurred many times. This chain uses TRBV7-9 with TRBJ1-5, with a possible D match to TRBD1 (5 bases). Trimming stripped 5 bases from V and 5 bases from J, with 16 bases between. Germline V gene lookup returns CDR1 SEHNR and CDR2 FQNEAQ (reference sequence). The CDR3 spans 15 residues. The CDR3 region is CASSLGTGVHQPQHF. The DNA of the CDR3 is TGTGCCAGCAGCCTTGGGACCGGGGTACATCAGCCCCAGCATTTT.

This clonotype was seen only a few times. The rearrangement links TRBV4-1 to TRBJ1-6; D perhaps matches TRBD1 (6 bases). The V gene lost 0 bases and the J gene lost 8 bases, with 14 bases spanning the gap. CDR1 is MGHRA and CDR2 is YSYEKL in the germline V gene. The CDR3 extends over 16 amino acids. DNA of the CDR3: TGCGCCAGCAGCCAAGATGACTGGACAGTAGATTCACCCCTCCACTTT. It codes for CASSQDDWTVDSPLHF.

The chain combines TRBV4-3 with TRBJ1-1, with D possibly TRBD1 on 5 matching bases. The CDR3 runs 16 residues. Between the trimmed V and J ends, which lost 1 base and 5 bases, there was a span of 17 bases. CDR1 and CDR2 from the germline V gene are LGHNA and YSLEER. The CDR3 here is CASSQVVGVIGTEAFF. DNA for the CDR3: TGCGCCAGCAGCCAAGTCGTGGGGGTGATAGGGACTGAAGCTTTCTTT.

This clonotype was counted a few times. The V and J genes are TRBV29-1 and TRBJ2-1; 14 bases map to TRBD2. The ends lost 5 bases at V and 13 bases at J; junction bases unmatched: 13. The CDR3 consists of 15 residues. Germline V gives CDR1 SQVTM, CDR2 ANQGSEA. The CDR3 DNA is TGCAGCGTTTCCCTTCCGGGACTAGCGGGAGCGCTACAGTTCTTC. It specifies CSVSLPGLAGALQFF.

This clonotype showed up just a few times. The rearrangement uses TRBV7-9 and TRBJ2-6; D may be TRBD2 (6 bases). The CDR3 is 17 residues long. Trimming cost V 6 bases and J 0 bases, with 15 bases left between them. The germline V gene encodes CDR1 SEHNR and CDR2 FQNEAQ (reference sequence). The DNA of the CDR3 is TGTGCCAGCAGATCCCGGGACGGGAGCTCTGGGGCCAACGTCCTGACTTTC. Translation: CASRSRDGSSGANVLTF.

The gene calls are TRBV3-1 and TRBJ2-7; D uncertain. V was cut by 4 bases and J by 7 bases, with 14 bases left in between. Germline V CDR1 and CDR2: LGHDT, YNNKEL (reference sequence). This CDR3 has 13 amino acids. The chain's CDR3 is CASSPTDGSEQYF. The CDR3 DNA follows: TGTGCCAGCAGCCCAACAGACGGCAGTGAGCAGTACTTC.

This clonotype was observed a handful of times. The chain links TRBV4-3 to TRBJ2-7; D not certain. This CDR3 spans 14 amino acids. The germline V gene encodes CDR1 LGHNA and CDR2 YSLEER. The V end lost 3 bases, the J end lost 1 base, and 10 bases lay between the germline ends. The CDR3 region has the DNA TGCGCCAGCAGCCAGGATCCAAGATCCTACGAGCAGTACTTC. Translation gives CASSQDPRSYEQYF.